A selection of T cell receptor beta chains follows, all from one sample in a study of early T cells in non-severe SARS-CoV-2 infection. TCRdb processed the 5' RACE reads anew with MiXCR; each CDR3 protein has one entry. The sample shows 30,000 to 40,000 distinct CDR3 sequences, more than 5% of them seen only once. Material: whole blood. Every receptor here comes from an adult who was a healthcare worker with PCR-confirmed SARS-CoV-2 infection or an uninfected control (not recorded which). Both conserved end residues are part of each CDR3. The D gene is left open where the match is weak. Size values are once, few and many counts, or a class for expanded clones, and some rows have none.

abundance: few
j_gene: TRBJ2-3
d_gene: .
v_gene: TRBV5-1
CDR3aa: CASSWAAFGASVTDTQYF
CDR3nt: TGCGCCAGCAGCTGGGCAGCATTCGGTGCGTCTGTCACAGATACGCAGTATTTT

abundance: few
j_gene: TRBJ1-1
d_gene: TRBD1
v_gene: TRBV4-1
CDR3aa: CASSQPGQGSHTEAFF
CDR3nt: TGCGCCAGCAGCCAGCCCGGACAGGGTTCGCACACTGAAGCTTTCTTT

abundance: .
j_gene: TRBJ2-1
d_gene: .
v_gene: TRBV11-2
CDR3aa: CASSLEPGAGNEQFF
CDR3nt: TGTGCCAGCAGCTTAGAACCGGGCGCCGGAAATGAGCAGTTCTTC

abundance: many
j_gene: TRBJ2-1
d_gene: .
v_gene: TRBV7-3
CDR3aa: CASSLIATGGTYNEQFF
CDR3nt: TGTGCCAGCAGCTTAATTGCAACCGGGGGGACATACAATGAGCAGTTCTTC

abundance: few
j_gene: TRBJ1-4
d_gene: .
v_gene: TRBV7-9
CDR3aa: CASSSRSGGTTNEKLFF
CDR3nt: TGTGCCAGCAGCTCCCGTTCCGGGGGCACAACTAATGAAAAACTGTTTTTT

abundance: .
j_gene: TRBJ1-5
d_gene: TRBD1
v_gene: TRBV4-3
CDR3aa: CASSQVRGTGVNQPQHF
CDR3nt: TGCGCCAGCAGCCAAGTCAGGGGGACAGGGGTGAATCAGCCCCAGCATTTT

abundance: .
j_gene: TRBJ1-6
d_gene: .
v_gene: TRBV4-1
CDR3aa: CASSQETRRGSSPLHF
CDR3nt: TGCGCCAGCAGCCAAGAAACCCGACGGGGGAGCTCACCCCTCCACTTT

abundance: many
j_gene: TRBJ2-4
d_gene: .
v_gene: TRBV6-1
CDR3aa: CASSNKGGLSWIQYF
CDR3nt: TGTGCCAGCAGTAATAAGGGGGGGCTATCCTGGATTCAGTACTTC

abundance: many
j_gene: TRBJ1-6
d_gene: .
v_gene: TRBV7-3
CDR3aa: CASSSTGGSPLHF
CDR3nt: TGTGCCAGCAGTTCGACCGGCGGTTCACCCCTCCACTTT

abundance: many
j_gene: TRBJ2-3
d_gene: TRBD2
v_gene: TRBV4-2
CDR3aa: CASSQDSSASGGSTDTQYF
CDR3nt: TGTGCCAGCAGCCAAGATAGTTCGGCTAGCGGGGGGAGCACAGATACGCAGTATTTT

abundance: many
j_gene: TRBJ2-3
d_gene: .
v_gene: TRBV29-1
CDR3aa: CSVTGPGTDTQYF
CDR3nt: TGCAGCGTTACCGGCCCCGGCACAGATACGCAGTATTTT

abundance: many
j_gene: TRBJ1-2
d_gene: TRBD1
v_gene: TRBV11-1
CDR3aa: CASSRDRNYGYTF
CDR3nt: TGTGCCAGCAGCCGGGACAGAAACTATGGCTACACCTTC

abundance: many
j_gene: TRBJ1-5
d_gene: .
v_gene: TRBV20-1
CDR3aa: CSASQGSNQPQHF
CDR3nt: TGCAGTGCTAGTCAAGGAAGCAATCAGCCCCAGCATTTT

abundance: many
j_gene: TRBJ2-2
d_gene: .
v_gene: TRBV4-3
CDR3aa: CASSQVGGGELFF
CDR3nt: TGCGCCAGCAGCCAAGTGGGGGGCGGGGAGCTGTTTTTT

abundance: many
j_gene: TRBJ2-2
d_gene: .
v_gene: TRBV12-3/TRBV12-4
CDR3aa: CASTLGGNTGELFF
CDR3nt: TGTGCCAGCACCCTCGGGGGGAACACCGGGGAGCTGTTTTTT

abundance: many
j_gene: TRBJ2-1
d_gene: .
v_gene: TRBV4-2
CDR3aa: CASSQAFNNEQFF
CDR3nt: TGTGCCAGCAGCCAAGCCTTCAACAATGAGCAGTTCTTC

abundance: .
j_gene: TRBJ1-2
d_gene: .
v_gene: TRBV28
CDR3aa: CASRQSYYGYTF
CDR3nt: TGTGCCAGCCGCCAGTCATACTATGGCTACACCTTC

abundance: .
j_gene: TRBJ2-3
d_gene: .
v_gene: TRBV11-2
CDR3aa: CASSLEGSHTDTQYF
CDR3nt: TGTGCCAGCAGCTTAGAGGGGTCGCACACAGATACGCAGTATTTT

abundance: many
j_gene: TRBJ2-2
d_gene: .
v_gene: TRBV7-2
CDR3aa: CASSRDRSITGELFF
CDR3nt: TGTGCCAGCAGCAGGGACCGATCGATCACCGGGGAGCTGTTTTTT

abundance: .
j_gene: TRBJ1-2
d_gene: .
v_gene: TRBV7-9
CDR3aa: CASSFLSNYGYTF
CDR3nt: TGTGCCAGCAGCTTTCTATCTAACTATGGCTACACCTTC

abundance: many
j_gene: TRBJ2-7
d_gene: .
v_gene: TRBV20-1
CDR3aa: CSASRNSYEQYF
CDR3nt: TGCAGTGCTAGCCGTAATTCCTACGAGCAGTACTTC

abundance: many
j_gene: TRBJ2-1
d_gene: TRBD2
v_gene: TRBV20-1
CDR3aa: CSASPPSGGHEQFF
CDR3nt: TGCAGTGCCTCCCCCCCTAGCGGGGGGCATGAGCAGTTCTTC

abundance: .
j_gene: TRBJ2-3
d_gene: .
v_gene: TRBV6-1
CDR3aa: CASRLAGGTDTQYF
CDR3nt: TGTGCCAGCAGGCTAGCCGGGGGCACAGATACGCAGTATTTT

abundance: few
j_gene: TRBJ1-1
d_gene: .
v_gene: TRBV12-3/TRBV12-4
CDR3aa: CASIRYSNTEAFF
CDR3nt: TGTGCCAGCATTAGGTACAGCAACACTGAAGCTTTCTTT

abundance: many
j_gene: TRBJ2-1
d_gene: .
v_gene: TRBV5-5
CDR3aa: CASSRGADLNEQFF
CDR3nt: TGTGCCAGCAGCCGTGGGGCGGACCTCAATGAGCAGTTCTTC

abundance: many
j_gene: TRBJ2-3
d_gene: .
v_gene: TRBV7-8
CDR3aa: CASSLAPTRTDTQYF
CDR3nt: TGTGCCAGCAGCTTAGCACCTACAAGGACAGATACGCAGTATTTT

abundance: few
j_gene: TRBJ2-3
d_gene: .
v_gene: TRBV11-2
CDR3aa: CASSPNPSVDTQYF
CDR3nt: TGTGCCAGCAGCCCAAACCCCAGCGTGGATACGCAGTATTTT

abundance: few
j_gene: TRBJ1-1
d_gene: .
v_gene: TRBV7-2
CDR3aa: CASSLVTVNTEAFF
CDR3nt: TGTGCCAGCAGCTTAGTGACAGTTAACACTGAAGCTTTCTTT

abundance: many
j_gene: TRBJ2-3
d_gene: .
v_gene: TRBV19
CDR3aa: CASMDGVTQYF
CDR3nt: TGTGCCAGTATGGATGGGGTTACGCAGTATTTT

abundance: many
j_gene: TRBJ1-6
d_gene: .
v_gene: TRBV18
CDR3aa: CASSNRVSRGGSPLHF
CDR3nt: TGTGCCAGCTCAAATCGGGTGTCTAGGGGGGGATCACCCCTCCACTTT

abundance: few
j_gene: TRBJ2-7
d_gene: .
v_gene: TRBV28
CDR3aa: CASSPPSTDEQYF
CDR3nt: TGTGCCAGCAGCCCGCCTAGTACCGACGAGCAGTACTTC

abundance: many
j_gene: TRBJ1-1
d_gene: .
v_gene: TRBV20-1
CDR3aa: CSAVGGQTNTEAFF
CDR3nt: TGCAGTGCTGTGGGAGGGCAGACGAACACTGAAGCTTTCTTT

abundance: many
j_gene: TRBJ2-1
d_gene: .
v_gene: TRBV5-4
CDR3aa: CASRVDKSTYNEQFF
CDR3nt: TGTGCCAGCAGGGTGGACAAGAGCACCTACAATGAGCAGTTCTTC

abundance: many
j_gene: TRBJ2-1
d_gene: .
v_gene: TRBV7-2
CDR3aa: CASSFRYNEQFF
CDR3nt: TGTGCCAGCAGCTTCCGTTACAATGAGCAGTTCTTC

abundance: .
j_gene: TRBJ2-2
d_gene: .
v_gene: TRBV7-6
CDR3aa: CASSLERRNTGELFF
CDR3nt: TGTGCCAGCAGCTTAGAACGACGTAACACCGGGGAGCTGTTTTTT

abundance: few
j_gene: TRBJ1-6
d_gene: TRBD1
v_gene: TRBV10-2
CDR3aa: CASSEDRAYNSPLHF
CDR3nt: TGCGCCAGCAGCGAAGACAGGGCCTATAATTCACCCCTCCACTTT

abundance: many
j_gene: TRBJ2-7
d_gene: TRBD2
v_gene: TRBV6-6
CDR3aa: CASSYSSGPSSYEQYF
CDR3nt: TGTGCCAGCAGTTATTCTAGCGGGCCTAGCTCCTACGAGCAGTACTTC

abundance: many
j_gene: TRBJ2-3
d_gene: .
v_gene: TRBV3-1
CDR3aa: CASSPSFDGTTDTQYF
CDR3nt: TGTGCCAGCAGCCCTAGTTTTGACGGGACCACAGATACGCAGTATTTT

abundance: many
j_gene: TRBJ2-4
d_gene: .
v_gene: TRBV5-1
CDR3aa: CASSPGGARAKNIQYF
CDR3nt: TGCGCCAGCAGCCCCGGTGGGGCGAGGGCCAAAAACATTCAGTACTTC

abundance: many
j_gene: TRBJ2-5
d_gene: .
v_gene: TRBV7-8
CDR3aa: CASSSGSSRQETQYF
CDR3nt: TGTGCCAGCAGCTCCGGATCTTCCCGTCAAGAGACCCAGTACTTC

abundance: .
j_gene: TRBJ1-5
d_gene: .
v_gene: TRBV2
CDR3aa: CASQGRGAASNQPQHF
CDR3nt: TGTGCCTCTCAGGGTCGGGGGGCTGCGAGCAATCAGCCCCAGCATTTT

abundance: few
j_gene: TRBJ2-3
d_gene: TRBD2
v_gene: TRBV20-1
CDR3aa: CSAQIAGRTDTQYF
CDR3nt: TGCAGTGCCCAGATAGCGGGGCGCACAGATACGCAGTATTTT

abundance: many
j_gene: TRBJ2-7
d_gene: .
v_gene: TRBV3-1
CDR3aa: CASSRLAGAGEQYF
CDR3nt: TGTGCCAGCAGCCGTTTGGCAGGGGCCGGCGAGCAGTACTTC

abundance: many
j_gene: TRBJ2-2
d_gene: .
v_gene: TRBV7-2
CDR3aa: CASSLGFLTGELFF
CDR3nt: TGTGCCAGCAGCTTAGGCTTTCTGACCGGGGAGCTGTTTTTT

abundance: few
j_gene: TRBJ2-1
d_gene: .
v_gene: TRBV29-1
CDR3aa: CSGVRDSMINEQFF
CDR3nt: TGCAGCGGCGTCCGAGACAGCATGATCAATGAGCAGTTCTTC

abundance: .
j_gene: TRBJ2-3
d_gene: .
v_gene: TRBV27
CDR3aa: CASSLTSTDTQYF
CDR3nt: TGTGCCAGCAGTTTGACCAGCACAGATACGCAGTATTTT